This T cell receptor beta chain emerged from a study of blood T cell repertoires in COVID-19. The CDR3 runs 15 residues. The germline V gene encodes CDR1 SGHNT and CDR2 YYREEE (reference sequence). V dropped 0 bases and J dropped 1; count of bases not matched to a gene: 0. Sequenced by immunoSEQ multiplex PCR; TCRdb stores in-frame clones only, minus some. There are roughly 80,000 clones in the sample; roughly 90% occur only once, and around a sixth lies in the top ten. This clone was observed a single time. Material: peripheral blood. V gene TRBV5-4 combines with J gene TRBJ1-4; 7 nucleotides match TRBD1. The receptor comes from a man older than 75 in a cohort sampled during active COVID-19. For the CDR3, the DNA is TGTGCCAGCAGCTTGGGACAGGGAACTAATGAAAAACTGTTTTTT. This sequence encodes CASSLGQGTNEKLFF.